A selection of T cell receptor beta chains follows, all from one sample in a study of blood T cells in healthy people across ages. TCRdb re-called the 5' RACE reads with MiXCR, one entry per CDR3 protein. The sample lists hundreds of thousands of distinct CDR3 sequences; 25% to 30% were seen once. Sequencing was done on a sample of blood. The receptors shown here come from a woman at least 80 years old in good health. CDR3s include the opening cysteine and the closing phenylalanine or tryptophan. The order of the fields is CDR3 protein, J gene, D gene, V gene, clone size. D genes are given only for firm matches. Where a row states a size, it is once, few, many or the class of an expanded clone; other rows omit it.

CASSLTVISGANVLTF TRBJ2-6 NA TRBV7-3 once
CSARLDRISYEQYF TRBJ2-7 NA TRBV20-1 NA
CATSRVGQGYIEKLFF TRBJ1-4 NA TRBV15 many
CASTPLGGSGEQFF TRBJ2-1 NA TRBV6-5 many
CSAAGQDSNQPQHF TRBJ1-5 TRBD1 TRBV20-1 NA
CASSYGQGWGGYTF TRBJ1-2 TRBD1 TRBV11-2 NA
CASSQRPSGEDTYYNEQYF NA TRBD2 TRBV4-1 NA
CSAKLPGLGNQPQHF TRBJ1-5 NA TRBV20-1 NA
CASSLQDTEAFF TRBJ1-1 NA TRBV11-2 few
CSASSGAGDIQYF TRBJ2-4 NA TRBV20-1 many
CASSLGSYGYTF TRBJ1-2 NA TRBV5-1 many
CSARDKVEQGRNGYTF TRBJ1-2 NA TRBV20-1 many
CASSLEGGAGNEKLFF TRBJ1-4 TRBD1 TRBV5-1 NA
CASNHNRDAGTNVLTF TRBJ2-6 NA TRBV6-5 NA
CASSLGDNYGYTF TRBJ1-2 NA TRBV11-2 many
CASSAGTGSYNEQFF TRBJ2-1 TRBD1 TRBV3-1 many
CATSDSLVPYNEQYF NA NA TRBV24-1 NA
CASSPPPGTSATNEKLFF TRBJ1-4 NA TRBV7-9 NA
CSAFPRGRGRQETQYF TRBJ2-5 NA TRBV20-1 few
CASVWLAGGPKSETQYF TRBJ2-5 TRBD2 TRBV5-1 NA
CAWSVRRGPVGTDTQYF TRBJ2-3 NA TRBV30 many
CASSLDSGLSYEQYF TRBJ2-7 NA TRBV11-2 many
CASTGGRDSPLHF TRBJ1-6 NA TRBV2 few
CATSDLSVNQPQHF TRBJ1-5 NA TRBV24-1 few
CAWSVTAEGLYNEQFF TRBJ2-1 NA TRBV30 NA
CASSFGGIGQETQYF TRBJ2-5 NA TRBV5-6 many
CAISLDIGTYEQYF TRBJ2-7 NA TRBV10-3 NA
CASRSLTLKAGELFF TRBJ2-2 NA TRBV12-3/TRBV12-4 NA
CATSEVVGLQETQYF TRBJ2-5 NA TRBV24-1 many
CAISPAPRSYNEQFF TRBJ2-1 NA TRBV10-3 many
CASSKRGVTDTQYF TRBJ2-3 TRBD2 TRBV19 NA
CASSSGQRQSNQPQHF TRBJ1-5 NA TRBV27 many
CASSLDKGYGSPLHF TRBJ1-6 NA TRBV5-1 many